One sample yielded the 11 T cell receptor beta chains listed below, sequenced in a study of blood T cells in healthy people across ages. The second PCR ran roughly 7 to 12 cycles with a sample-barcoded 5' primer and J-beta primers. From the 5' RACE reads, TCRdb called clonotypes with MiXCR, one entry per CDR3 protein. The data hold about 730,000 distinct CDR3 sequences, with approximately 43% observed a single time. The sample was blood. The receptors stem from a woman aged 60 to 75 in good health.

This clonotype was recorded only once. As DNA, the CDR3 is TGTGCCAGCAGCGAACTGCGACACGGGGCAGGCACTGAAGCTTTCTTT. Amino acid sequence: CASSELRHGAGTEAFF. The chain combines TRBV7-9 with TRBJ1-1; D possibly corresponds to TRBD1 (5 bases). V lost 5 bases and J lost 4, with 20 bases in between. The CDR3 runs to 16 residues. CDR1 is SEHNR and CDR2 is FQNEAQ in the germline V gene (reference sequence).

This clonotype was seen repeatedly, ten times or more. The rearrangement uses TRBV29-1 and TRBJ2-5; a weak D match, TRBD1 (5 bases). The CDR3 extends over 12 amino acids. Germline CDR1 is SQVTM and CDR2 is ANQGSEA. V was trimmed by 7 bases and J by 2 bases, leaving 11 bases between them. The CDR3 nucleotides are TGCAGCGCTGACCAGGGTCAAGAGACCCAGTACTTC. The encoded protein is CSADQGQETQYF.

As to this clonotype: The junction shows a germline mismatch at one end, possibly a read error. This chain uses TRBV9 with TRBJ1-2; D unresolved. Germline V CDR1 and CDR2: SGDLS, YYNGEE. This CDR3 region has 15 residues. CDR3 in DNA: TGTGCCAGCAGCTCAACCCTGGGGATACCGAGTGGCCACACCTTC. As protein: CASSSTLGIPSGHTF.

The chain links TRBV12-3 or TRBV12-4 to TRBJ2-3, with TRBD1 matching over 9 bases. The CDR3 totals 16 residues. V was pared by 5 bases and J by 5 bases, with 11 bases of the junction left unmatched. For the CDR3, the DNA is TGTGCCAGCAGTCGTAAAACAGGGGGCTTGATAGATACGCAGTATTTT. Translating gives CASSRKTGGLIDTQYF.

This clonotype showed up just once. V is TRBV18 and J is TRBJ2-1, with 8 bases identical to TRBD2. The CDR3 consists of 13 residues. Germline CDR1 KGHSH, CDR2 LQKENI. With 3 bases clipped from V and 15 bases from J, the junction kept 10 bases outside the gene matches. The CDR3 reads CASSPFITGGLFF. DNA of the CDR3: TGTGCCAGCTCACCCTTTATTACGGGAGGGTTGTTCTTC.

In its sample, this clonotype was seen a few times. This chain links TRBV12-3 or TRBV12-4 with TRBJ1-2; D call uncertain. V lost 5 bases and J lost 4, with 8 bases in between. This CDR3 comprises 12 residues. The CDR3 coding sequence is TGTGCCAGCAGTAATCAGTCCTATGGCTACACCTTC. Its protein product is CASSNQSYGYTF.

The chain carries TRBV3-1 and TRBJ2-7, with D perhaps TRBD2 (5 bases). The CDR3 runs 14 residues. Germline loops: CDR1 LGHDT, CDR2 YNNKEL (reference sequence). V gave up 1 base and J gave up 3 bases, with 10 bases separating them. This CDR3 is CASSQVVSGYEQYF. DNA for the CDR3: TGTGCCAGCAGCCAAGTAGTAAGCGGCTACGAGCAGTACTTC.

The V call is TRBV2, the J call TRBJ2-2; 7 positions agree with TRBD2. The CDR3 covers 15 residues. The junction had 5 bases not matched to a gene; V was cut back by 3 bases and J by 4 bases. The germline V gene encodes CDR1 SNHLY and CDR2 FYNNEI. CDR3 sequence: CASSESPGGTGELFF. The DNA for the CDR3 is TGTGCCAGCAGTGAGAGCCCGGGGGGCACCGGGGAGCTGTTTTTT.

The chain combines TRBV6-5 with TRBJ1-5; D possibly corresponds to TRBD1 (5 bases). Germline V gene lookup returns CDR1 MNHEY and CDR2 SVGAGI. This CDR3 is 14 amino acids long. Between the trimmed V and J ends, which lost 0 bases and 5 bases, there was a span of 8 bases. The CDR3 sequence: CASSYSRGYQPQHF. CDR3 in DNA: TGTGCCAGCAGTTACTCAAGGGGTTATCAGCCCCAGCATTTT.

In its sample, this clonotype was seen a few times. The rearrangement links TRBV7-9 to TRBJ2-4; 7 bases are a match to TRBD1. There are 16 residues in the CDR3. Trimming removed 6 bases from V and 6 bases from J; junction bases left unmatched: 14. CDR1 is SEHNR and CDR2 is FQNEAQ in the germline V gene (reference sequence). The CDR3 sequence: CASRTDRNTLGNIQYF. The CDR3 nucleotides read TGTGCCAGCAGGACGGACAGGAACACCCTCGGAAACATTCAGTACTTC.

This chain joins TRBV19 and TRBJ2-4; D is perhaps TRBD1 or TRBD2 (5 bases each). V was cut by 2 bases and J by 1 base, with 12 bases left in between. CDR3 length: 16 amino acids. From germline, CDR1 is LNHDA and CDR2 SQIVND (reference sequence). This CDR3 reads CASSILGTDAKNIQYF. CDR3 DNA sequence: TGTGCCAGTAGTATACTTGGGACCGACGCCAAAAACATTCAGTACTTC.